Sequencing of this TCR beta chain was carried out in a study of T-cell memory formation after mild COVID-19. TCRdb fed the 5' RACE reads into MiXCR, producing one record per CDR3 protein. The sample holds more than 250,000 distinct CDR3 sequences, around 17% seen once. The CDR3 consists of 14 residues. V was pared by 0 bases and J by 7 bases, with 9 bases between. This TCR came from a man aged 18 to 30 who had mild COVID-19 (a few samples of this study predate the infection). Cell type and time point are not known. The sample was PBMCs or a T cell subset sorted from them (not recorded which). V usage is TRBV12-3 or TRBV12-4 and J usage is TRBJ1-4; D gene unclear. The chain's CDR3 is CASSLAGSGEKLFF. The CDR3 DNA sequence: TGTGCCAGCAGTTTAGCCGGGAGCGGTGAAAAACTGTTTTTT.